This T cell receptor beta chain was recorded in a study of T cells after yellow fever vaccination. About this clonotype itself: No antigen is known for it.

Deletions cut 4 bases from V and 6 bases from J, with 10 bases between. The length of the CDR3 is 12 residues. The germline V gene encodes CDR1 SGHDT and CDR2 YYEEEE. General study results and limits: Weaker, the secondary response peaked sooner, at day 5 versus 15. Most clones from primary vaccination were detected again post-booster (roughly 96% CD4, 88% CD8).

TCRdb recomputed calls from the 5' RACE reads with MiXCR, one row per CDR3 protein. The sample has roughly 68,000 distinct CDR3 sequences, about 6.5% seen once; the top ten hold 30% to 45%. The chain employs TRBV5-6 and TRBJ1-1, with TRBD1 as a possible D gene (5 bases). The sample here was CD8+ T cells sorted from PBMCs, taken approximately 40 days after the first yellow fever vaccination. The sequence derives from a man between 18 and 35 years old who received the YFV17D yellow fever vaccine. CDR3 DNA sequence: TGTGCCAGCAGCCTGGGGGGACCTGAAGCTTTCTTT. Translation gives CASSLGGPEAFF.